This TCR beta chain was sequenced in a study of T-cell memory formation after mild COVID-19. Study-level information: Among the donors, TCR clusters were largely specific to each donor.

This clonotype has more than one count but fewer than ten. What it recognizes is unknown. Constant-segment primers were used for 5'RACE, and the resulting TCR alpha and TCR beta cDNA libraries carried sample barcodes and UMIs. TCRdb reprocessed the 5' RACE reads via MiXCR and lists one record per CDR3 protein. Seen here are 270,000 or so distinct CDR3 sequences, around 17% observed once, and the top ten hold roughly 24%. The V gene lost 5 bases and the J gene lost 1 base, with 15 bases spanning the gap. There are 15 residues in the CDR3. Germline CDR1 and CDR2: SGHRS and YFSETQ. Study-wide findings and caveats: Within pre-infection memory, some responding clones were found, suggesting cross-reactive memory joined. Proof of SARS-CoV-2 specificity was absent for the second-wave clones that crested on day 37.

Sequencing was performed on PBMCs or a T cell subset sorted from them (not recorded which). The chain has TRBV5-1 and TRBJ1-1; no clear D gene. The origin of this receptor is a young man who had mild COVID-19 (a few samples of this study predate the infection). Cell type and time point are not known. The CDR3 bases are TGCGCCAGCAGTCCCCGGACCGTCCCGAACACTGAAGCTTTCTTT. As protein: CASSPRTVPNTEAFF. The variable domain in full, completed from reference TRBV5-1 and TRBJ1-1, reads KAGVTQTPRYLIKTRGQQVTLSCSPISGHRSVSWYQQTPGQGLQFLFEYFSETQRNKGNFPGRFSGRQFSNSRSEMNVSTLELGDSALYLCASSPRTVPNTEAFFGQGTRLTVV.